This passage covers 25 T cell receptor beta chains from one sample sequenced in a study of T cells expressing NK-cell markers. TCRdb reprocessed the 5' RACE reads and stores each CDR3 protein as one record, lacking DNA. The data include about 390,000 distinct CDR3 sequences; the top ten clones carry roughly a tenth. The sample was blood T cells: a sorted CD56 or NKG2C T cell subset, CD4+ or CD8+ T cells, or bulk PBMC T cells (not recorded which). All receptors come from a woman aged 45 to 65 in good health.

The chain employs TRBV7-7 and TRBJ2-2; TCRdb indicates TRBD1, and absent DNA this call remains unverified. Germline values: CDR1 SSHAT, CDR2 FNYEAQ (reference sequence). This CDR3 is 13 amino acids long. The CDR3 is CASSSPGSGELFF.

V gene TRBV5-6 combines with J gene TRBJ1-6; the D gene TCRdb calls, TRBD1, cannot be checked with no DNA. Germline CDR1 SGHDT, CDR2 YYEEEE. The CDR3 is 14 amino acids. The CDR3: CASSTGQGASPLHF. Combining the CDR3 with reference TRBV5-6 and TRBJ1-6 gives the whole variable domain DAGVTQSPTHLIKTRGQQVTLRCSPKSGHDTVSWYQQALGQGPQFIFQYYEEEERQRGNFPDRFSGHQFPNYSSELNVNALLLGDSALYLCASSTGQGASPLHFGNGTRLTVT.

The gene calls are TRBV12-3 or TRBV12-4 and TRBJ1-1. CDR3 length: 13 residues. The CDR3 spells CASSWVGDTEAFF.

This chain links TRBV10-3 with TRBJ2-3; TCRdb outputs TRBD1, but without DNA this stays unchecked. The germline V gene has CDR1 ENHRY and CDR2 SYGVKD. CDR3 size: 14 residues. CDR3 region: CATWGTEPKDTQYF.

The gene calls are TRBV9 and TRBJ2-2; no DNA is available, so the TRBD2 call from TCRdb remains unchecked. This CDR3 spans 20 amino acids. Germline values: CDR1 SGDLS, CDR2 YYNGEE. The CDR3 loop reads CASSVGGLAGGPSRLGELFF.

The chain uses TRBV14 and TRBJ1-4. CDR3 length: 14 residues. Germline CDR1 and CDR2: SGHDN and FVKESK. CDR3 loop: CASSQQTGLEKLFF.

Here the CDR3 reads CASSQKAVGELFF. This chain links TRBV12-3 or TRBV12-4 with TRBJ2-2. The CDR3 is made up of 13 amino acids.

The chain carries TRBV20-1 and TRBJ2-2; lacking DNA, the TRBD2 call made by TCRdb goes unchecked. Germline V lookup: CDR1 DFQATT, CDR2 SNEGSKA (reference sequence). This CDR3 spans 16 amino acids. The CDR3: CSARDRREGFTGELFF.

V and J are TRBV2 and TRBJ2-2. Germline V lookup: CDR1 SNHLY, CDR2 FYNNEI. The CDR3 sequence is 12 residues long. CDR3 sequence: CASGSDTGELFF.

This sequence joins TRBV5-6 and TRBJ1-5; TCRdb picks TRBD1, but there is no DNA to check that call. CDR1 is SGHDT and CDR2 is YYEEEE in the germline V gene. The CDR3 consists of 13 residues. The CDR3 reads CASSLGRGKPQHF.

The rearrangement links TRBV21-1 to TRBJ1-5; TCRdb indicates TRBD1, and absent DNA this call remains unverified. TRBV21-1 is recorded as a pseudogene. CDR3 length equals 15 residues. The CDR3 loop reads CASNHRDRLNQPQHF.

This chain uses TRBV5-4 with TRBJ2-1; TCRdb selects TRBD1, and the lack of DNA leaves this call unchecked. CDR3 length equals 15 residues. Germline assignment: CDR1 SGHNT and CDR2 YYREEE (reference sequence). The CDR3 protein is CASSTNRVIHNEQFF.

The chain combines TRBV6-5 with TRBJ2-1. The CDR3 runs to 14 residues. Germline V gene data show CDR1 as MNHEY and CDR2 as SVGAGI. The CDR3 here is CASSYGGLVNEQFF.

This rearrangement joins TRBV6-4 to TRBJ1-5; no DNA is available, so the TRBD1 call from TCRdb remains unchecked. The germline V gene has CDR1 MRHNA and CDR2 SNTAGT. The CDR3 loop spans 13 amino acids. The CDR3 here is CASSEGVGQPQHF.

The rearrangement links TRBV4-1 to TRBJ2-3; TCRdb indicates TRBD1, and absent DNA this call remains unverified. Germline CDR1 reads MGHRA; CDR2 reads YSYEKL. This CDR3 contains 15 residues. CDR3 amino acids: CASSLQGVLADTQYF.

The chain employs TRBV9 and TRBJ2-1. Germline V gives CDR1 SGDLS, CDR2 YYNGEE. The CDR3 is made up of 12 amino acids. CDR3 sequence reads: CASSLAAYEQFF.

V gene TRBV12-3 or TRBV12-4 combines with J gene TRBJ1-1. The CDR3 consists of 14 residues. CDR3 sequence: CASSFGLGRTEAFF.

This chain connects TRBV19 to TRBJ2-5; without DNA, the TCRdb call of TRBD2 cannot be checked. This CDR3 has 16 amino acids. The germline CDR1 and CDR2 sequences are LNHDA and SQIVND (reference sequence). The CDR3 is CASRASGRGSQETQYF.

V and J are TRBV13 and TRBJ2-7; the D gene TCRdb calls, TRBD1, cannot be checked with no DNA. The germline CDR1 and CDR2 sequences are PRHDT and FYEKMQ (reference sequence). This CDR3 is built from 16 residues. The CDR3 protein is CASSLAGTGGTYEQYF. Together with reference TRBV13 and TRBJ2-7, the CDR3 gives the full variable domain: AAGVIQSPRHLIKEKRETATLKCYPIPRHDTVYWYQQGPGQDPQFLISFYEKMQSDKGSIPDRFSAQQFSDYHSELNMSSLELGDSALYFCASSLAGTGGTYEQYFGPGTRLTVT.

The chain uses TRBV3-1 and TRBJ2-1; TCRdb's D call of TRBD2 is untestable without DNA. The CDR3 runs 16 residues. Germline V CDR1 and CDR2: LGHDT, YNNKEL (reference sequence). This CDR3 is CASSAYSGSSYNEQFF.

CDR3 sequence reads: CASSLGAQYTDTQYF. V gene TRBV5-1 combines with J gene TRBJ2-3; the TCRdb call, TRBD1, lacks DNA for checking. Germline V CDR1 and CDR2: SGHRS, YFSETQ. The CDR3 consists of 15 residues.

The genes are TRBV5-1 and TRBJ2-1; the TRBD2 assignment by TCRdb is unverifiable without DNA. Germline-derived CDR1 and CDR2 are SGHRS and YFSETQ. The CDR3 sequence is 14 residues long. CDR3: CASSLGGGLNEQFF.

The chain is built from TRBV7-2 and TRBJ2-3; TCRdb's assignment of TRBD2 cannot be checked, as there is no DNA. The CDR3 contains 14 residues. The germline gives CDR1 SGHTA, CDR2 FQGNSA. CDR3 protein: CASSLGEVGDTQYF.

V gene TRBV5-1 combines with J gene TRBJ1-2. Germline loops: CDR1 SGHRS, CDR2 YFSETQ. The CDR3 extends over 17 amino acids. CDR3 region: CASSTSPAGGTNYGYTF.

The chain joins TRBV5-4 to TRBJ2-1. Per germline, CDR1 SGHNT and CDR2 YYREEE (reference sequence). CDR3 size: 14 residues. Here the CDR3 reads CASSSGLQLNEQFF.